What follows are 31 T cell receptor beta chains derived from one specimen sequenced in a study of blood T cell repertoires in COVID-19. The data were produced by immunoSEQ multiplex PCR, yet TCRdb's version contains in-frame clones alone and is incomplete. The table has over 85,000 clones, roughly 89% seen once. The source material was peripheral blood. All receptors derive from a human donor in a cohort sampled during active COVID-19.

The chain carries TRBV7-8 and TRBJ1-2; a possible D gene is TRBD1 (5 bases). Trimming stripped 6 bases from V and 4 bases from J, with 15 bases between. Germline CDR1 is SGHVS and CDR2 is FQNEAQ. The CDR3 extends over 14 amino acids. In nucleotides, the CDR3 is TGTGCCAGCAGTTCTCAGGGCTTTGGCTATGGCTACACCTTC. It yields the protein CASSSQGFGYGYTF.

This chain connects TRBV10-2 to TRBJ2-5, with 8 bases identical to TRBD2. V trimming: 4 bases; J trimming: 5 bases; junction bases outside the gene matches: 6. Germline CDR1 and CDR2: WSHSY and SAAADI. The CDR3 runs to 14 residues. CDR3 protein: CASSAGRAPETQYF. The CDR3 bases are TGCGCCAGCAGTGCCGGGAGGGCCCCCGAGACCCAGTACTTC.

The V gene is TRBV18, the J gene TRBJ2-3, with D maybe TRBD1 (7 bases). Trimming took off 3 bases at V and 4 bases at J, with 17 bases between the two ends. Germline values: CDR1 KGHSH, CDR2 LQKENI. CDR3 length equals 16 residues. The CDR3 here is CASSPPAQGGPDTQYF. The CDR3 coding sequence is TGTGCCAGCTCACCTCCCGCTCAGGGGGGCCCAGATACGCAGTATTTT.

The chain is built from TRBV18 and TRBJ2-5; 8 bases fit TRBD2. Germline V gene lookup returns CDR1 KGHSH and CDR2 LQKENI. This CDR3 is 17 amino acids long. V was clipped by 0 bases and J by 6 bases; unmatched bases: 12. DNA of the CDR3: TGTGCCAGCTCACCACCGAGCCTCCAGCGGGAGAGGAAGACCCAGTACTTC. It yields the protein CASSPPSLQRERKTQYF.

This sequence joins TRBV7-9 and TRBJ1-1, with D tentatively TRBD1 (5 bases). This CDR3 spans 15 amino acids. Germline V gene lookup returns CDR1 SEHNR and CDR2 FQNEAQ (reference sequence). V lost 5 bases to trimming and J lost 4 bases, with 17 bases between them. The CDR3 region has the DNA TGTGCCAGCAGCCATTCGTCATGGGGCGCCACTGAAGCTTTCTTT. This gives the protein CASSHSSWGATEAFF.

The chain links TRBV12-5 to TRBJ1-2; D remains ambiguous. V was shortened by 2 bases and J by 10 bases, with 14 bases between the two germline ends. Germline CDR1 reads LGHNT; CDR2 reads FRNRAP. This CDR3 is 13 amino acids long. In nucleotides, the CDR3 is TGTGCTAGTGGTTTGTGGGCCGAGGGTACCTACACCTTC. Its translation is CASGLWAEGTYTF.

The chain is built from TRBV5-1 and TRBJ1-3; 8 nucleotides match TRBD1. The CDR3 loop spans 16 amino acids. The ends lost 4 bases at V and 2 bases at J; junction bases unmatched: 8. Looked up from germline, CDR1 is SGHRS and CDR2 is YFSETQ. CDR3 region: CASSPAGQGPGNTIYF. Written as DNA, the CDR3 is TGCGCCAGCAGCCCGGCCGGACAGGGCCCTGGAAACACCATATATTTT.

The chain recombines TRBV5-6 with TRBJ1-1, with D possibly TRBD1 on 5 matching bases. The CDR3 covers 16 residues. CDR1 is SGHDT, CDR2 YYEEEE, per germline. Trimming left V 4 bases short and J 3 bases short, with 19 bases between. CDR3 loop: CASSPFWRETDTEAFF. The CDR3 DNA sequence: TGTGCCAGCAGCCCATTTTGGAGGGAGACAGACACTGAAGCTTTCTTT.

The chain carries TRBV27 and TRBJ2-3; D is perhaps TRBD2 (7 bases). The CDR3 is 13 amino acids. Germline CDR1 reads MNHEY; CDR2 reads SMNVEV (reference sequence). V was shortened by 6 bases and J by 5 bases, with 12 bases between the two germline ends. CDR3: CASSLGGLDTQYF. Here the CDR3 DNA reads TGTGCCAGCAGCTTGGGGGGGCTAGATACGCAGTATTTT.

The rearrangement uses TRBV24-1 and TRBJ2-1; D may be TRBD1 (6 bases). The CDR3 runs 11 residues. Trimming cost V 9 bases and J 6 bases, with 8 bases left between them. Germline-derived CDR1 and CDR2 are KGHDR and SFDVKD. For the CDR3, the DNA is TGTGCCACCTCGGACAGCAATGAGCAGTTCTTC. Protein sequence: CATSDSNEQFF.

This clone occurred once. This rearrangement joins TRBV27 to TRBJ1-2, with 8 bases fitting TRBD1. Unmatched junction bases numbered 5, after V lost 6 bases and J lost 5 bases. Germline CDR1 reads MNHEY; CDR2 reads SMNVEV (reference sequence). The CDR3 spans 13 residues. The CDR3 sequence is CASSNRGWYGYTF. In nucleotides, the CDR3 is TGTGCCAGCAGCAACAGGGGGTGGTATGGCTACACCTTC.

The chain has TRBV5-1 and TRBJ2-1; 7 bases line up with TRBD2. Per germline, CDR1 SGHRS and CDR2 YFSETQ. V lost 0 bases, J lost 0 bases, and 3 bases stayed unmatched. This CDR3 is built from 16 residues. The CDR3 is CASSLVGGSSYNEQFF. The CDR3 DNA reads TGCGCCAGCAGCTTGGTTGGCGGGAGCTCCTACAATGAGCAGTTCTTC.

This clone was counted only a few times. Here the CDR3 DNA reads TGTGCCAGCAGTTCGGGTGGAAGCTCTGGAAACACCATATATTTT. Translated: CASSSGGSSGNTIYF. The V call is TRBV6-5, the J call TRBJ1-3; unclear D gene. V was clipped by 4 bases and J by 0 bases, with 10 bases between them. The CDR3 covers 15 residues. The germline CDR1 and CDR2 sequences are MNHEY and SVGAGI.

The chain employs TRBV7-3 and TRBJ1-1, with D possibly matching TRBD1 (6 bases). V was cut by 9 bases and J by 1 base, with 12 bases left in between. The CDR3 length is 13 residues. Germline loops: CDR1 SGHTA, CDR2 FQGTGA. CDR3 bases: TGTGCCAGTTCCAGGGGTTCGAACACTGAAGCTTTCTTT. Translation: CASSRGSNTEAFF.

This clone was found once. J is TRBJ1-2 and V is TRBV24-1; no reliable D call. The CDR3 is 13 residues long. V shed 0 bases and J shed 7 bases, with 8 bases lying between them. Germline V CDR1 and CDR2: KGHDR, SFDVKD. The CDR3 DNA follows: TGTGCCACCAGTGATTTGACAGAGTCTGGCTACACCTTC. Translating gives CATSDLTESGYTF.

This CDR3 is CASSEERLAYTYNEQFF. CDR3 DNA: TGTGCCAGCAGTGAGGAAAGGCTAGCGTATACCTACAATGAGCAGTTCTTC. The rearrangement joins TRBV27 to TRBJ2-1; perhaps TRBD2 as D (6 bases). From germline, CDR1 is MNHEY and CDR2 SMNVEV (reference sequence). Trimming took 5 bases from V and 2 from J, leaving 19 bases between them. CDR3 size: 17 residues.

CDR3 in DNA: TGCGCCAGCAGCTTGGCCGGGCGGGGGCCGGATACGCAGTATTTT. Its translation: CASSLAGRGPDTQYF. The chain employs TRBV5-1 and TRBJ2-3, with D possibly being TRBD2 (7 bases). Germline CDR1 reads SGHRS; CDR2 reads YFSETQ. This CDR3 has 15 amino acids. Trimming stripped 0 bases from V and 6 bases from J, with 14 bases between.

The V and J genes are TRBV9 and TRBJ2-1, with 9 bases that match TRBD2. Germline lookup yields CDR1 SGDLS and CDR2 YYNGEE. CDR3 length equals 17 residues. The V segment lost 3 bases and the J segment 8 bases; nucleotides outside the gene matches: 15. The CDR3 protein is CASSARRGSGSIDEQFF. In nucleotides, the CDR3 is TGTGCCAGCAGCGCCCGTAGGGGTAGCGGGAGTATCGATGAGCAGTTCTTC.

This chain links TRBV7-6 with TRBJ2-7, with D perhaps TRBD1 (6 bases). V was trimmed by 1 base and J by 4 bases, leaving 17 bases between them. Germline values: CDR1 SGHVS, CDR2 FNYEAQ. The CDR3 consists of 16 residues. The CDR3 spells CASSLEGDRADYEQYF. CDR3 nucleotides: TGTGCCAGCAGCTTAGAGGGGGACCGAGCCGATTACGAGCAGTACTTC.

CDR3 coding DNA: TGTGCCAGCAGCTTGGAGGCGGGTCCCTCCTACAATGAGCAGTTCTTC. Its translation is CASSLEAGPSYNEQFF. J is TRBJ2-1 and V is TRBV5-4; possible D gene TRBD2, 5 bases. The germline V and J ends were trimmed by 0 bases and 0 bases, with 10 bases remaining between them. The CDR3 has 16 residues. CDR1 and CDR2 (germline): SGHNT, YYREEE (reference sequence).

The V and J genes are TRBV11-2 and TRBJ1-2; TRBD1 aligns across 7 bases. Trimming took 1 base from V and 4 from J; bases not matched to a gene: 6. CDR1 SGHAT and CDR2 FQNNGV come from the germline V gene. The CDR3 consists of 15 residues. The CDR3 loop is CASSLASTGRYGYTF. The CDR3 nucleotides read TGTGCCAGCAGCTTAGCTTCGACAGGGCGCTATGGCTACACCTTC.

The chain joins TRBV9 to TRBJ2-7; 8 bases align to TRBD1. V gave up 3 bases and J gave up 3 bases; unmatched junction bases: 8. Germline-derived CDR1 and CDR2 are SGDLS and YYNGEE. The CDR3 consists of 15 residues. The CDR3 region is CASSEGQGVGYEQYF. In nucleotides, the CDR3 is TGTGCCAGCAGCGAAGGACAGGGCGTGGGCTACGAGCAGTACTTC.

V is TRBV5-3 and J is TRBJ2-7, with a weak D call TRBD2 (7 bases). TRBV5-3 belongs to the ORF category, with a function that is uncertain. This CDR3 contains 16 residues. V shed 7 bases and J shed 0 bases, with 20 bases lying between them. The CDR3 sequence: CARRYSGGGISYEQYF. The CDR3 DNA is TGTGCCAGACGCTATAGCGGCGGGGGCATCTCCTACGAGCAGTACTTC.

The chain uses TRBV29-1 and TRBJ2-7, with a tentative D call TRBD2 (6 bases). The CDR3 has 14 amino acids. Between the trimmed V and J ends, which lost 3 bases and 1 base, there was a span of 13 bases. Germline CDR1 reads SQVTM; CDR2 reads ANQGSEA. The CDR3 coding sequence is TGCAGCGTTGAGGTCCTAGCGTCTTCCTACGAGCAGTACTTC. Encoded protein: CSVEVLASSYEQYF.

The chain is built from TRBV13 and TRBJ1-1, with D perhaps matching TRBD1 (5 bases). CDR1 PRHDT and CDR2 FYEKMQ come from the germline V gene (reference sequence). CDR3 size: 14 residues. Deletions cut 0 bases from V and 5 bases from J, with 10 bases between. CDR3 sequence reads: CASSLGVGGTEAFF. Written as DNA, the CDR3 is TGTGCCAGCAGCTTAGGGGTGGGGGGAACTGAAGCTTTCTTT.

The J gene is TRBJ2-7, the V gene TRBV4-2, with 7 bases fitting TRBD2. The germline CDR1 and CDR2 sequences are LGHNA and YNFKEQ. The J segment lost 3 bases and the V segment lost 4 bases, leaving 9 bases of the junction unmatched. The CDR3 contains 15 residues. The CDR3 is CASSPFAGEYYEQYF. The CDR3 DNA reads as TGTGCCAGCAGCCCCTTCGCGGGGGAATACTACGAGCAGTACTTC.

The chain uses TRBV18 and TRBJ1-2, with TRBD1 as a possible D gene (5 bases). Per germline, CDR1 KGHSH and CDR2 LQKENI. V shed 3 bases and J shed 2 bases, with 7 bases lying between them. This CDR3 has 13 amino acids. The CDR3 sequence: CASSPGGNYGYTF. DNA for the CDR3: TGTGCCAGCTCACCGGGGGGAAACTATGGCTACACCTTC.

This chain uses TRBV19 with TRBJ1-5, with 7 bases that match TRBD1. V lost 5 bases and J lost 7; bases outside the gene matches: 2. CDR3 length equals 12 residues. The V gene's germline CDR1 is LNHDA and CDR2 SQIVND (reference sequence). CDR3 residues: CASSRRGQPQHF. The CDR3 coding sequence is TGTGCCAGTAGTCGCAGGGGGCAGCCCCAGCATTTT.

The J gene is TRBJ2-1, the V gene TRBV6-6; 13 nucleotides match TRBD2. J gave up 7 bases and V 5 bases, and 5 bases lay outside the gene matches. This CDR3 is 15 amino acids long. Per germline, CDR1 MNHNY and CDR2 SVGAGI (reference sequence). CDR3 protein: CASSRTSGSLNEQFF. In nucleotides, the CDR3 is TGTGCCAGCAGTCGGACTAGCGGGAGTTTAAATGAGCAGTTCTTC.

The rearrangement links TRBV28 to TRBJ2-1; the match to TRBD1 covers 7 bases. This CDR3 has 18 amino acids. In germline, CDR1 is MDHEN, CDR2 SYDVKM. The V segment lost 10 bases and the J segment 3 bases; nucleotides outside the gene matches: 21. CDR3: CATGPTGVKPPSYNEQFF. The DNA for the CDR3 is TGTGCCACCGGCCCCACAGGGGTCAAACCACCCAGCTACAATGAGCAGTTCTTC.

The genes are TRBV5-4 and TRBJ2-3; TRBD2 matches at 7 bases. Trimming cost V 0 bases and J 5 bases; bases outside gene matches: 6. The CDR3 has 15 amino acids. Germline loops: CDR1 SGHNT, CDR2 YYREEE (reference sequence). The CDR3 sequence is CASSLGGGIVDTQYF. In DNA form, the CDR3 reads TGTGCCAGCAGCTTGGGGGGAGGGATTGTAGATACGCAGTATTTT.